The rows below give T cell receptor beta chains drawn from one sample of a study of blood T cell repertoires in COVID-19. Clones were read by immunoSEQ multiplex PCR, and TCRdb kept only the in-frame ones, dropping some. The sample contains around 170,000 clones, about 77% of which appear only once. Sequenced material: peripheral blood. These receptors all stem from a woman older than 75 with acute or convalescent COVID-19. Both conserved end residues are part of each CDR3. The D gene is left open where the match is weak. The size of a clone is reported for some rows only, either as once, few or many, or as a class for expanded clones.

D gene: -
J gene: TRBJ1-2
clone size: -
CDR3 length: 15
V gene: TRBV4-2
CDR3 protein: CASSRPREAPYGYTF
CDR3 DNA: TGTGCCAGCAGCCGCCCGAGGGAGGCCCCCTATGGCTACACCTTC

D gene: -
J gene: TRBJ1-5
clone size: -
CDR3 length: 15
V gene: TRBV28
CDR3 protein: CASSFAGGRNQPQHF
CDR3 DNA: TGTGCCAGCAGTTTCGCCGGGGGGCGCAATCAGCCCCAGCATTTT

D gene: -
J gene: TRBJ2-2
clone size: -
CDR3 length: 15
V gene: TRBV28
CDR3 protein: CASSSASMGVGELFF
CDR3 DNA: TGTGCCAGCAGTTCGGCTAGCATGGGAGTCGGGGAGCTGTTTTTT

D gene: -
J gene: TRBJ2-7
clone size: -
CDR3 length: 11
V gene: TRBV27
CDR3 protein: CASRLLNEQYF
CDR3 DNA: TGTGCCAGCAGATTACTAAACGAGCAGTACTTC

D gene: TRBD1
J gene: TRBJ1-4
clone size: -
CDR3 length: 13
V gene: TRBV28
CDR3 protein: CASRWPGGEKLFF
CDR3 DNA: TGTGCCAGCAGGTGGCCAGGGGGCGAAAAACTGTTTTTT

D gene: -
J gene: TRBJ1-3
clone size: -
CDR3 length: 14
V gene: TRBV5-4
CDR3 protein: CASSGGQKGNTIYF
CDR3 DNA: TGTGCCAGCAGCGGCGGACAAAAGGGAAACACCATATATTTT

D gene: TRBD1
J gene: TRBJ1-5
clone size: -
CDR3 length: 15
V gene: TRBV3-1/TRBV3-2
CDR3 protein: CASSQDLTGGQPQHF
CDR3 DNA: TGTGCCAGCAGCCAAGATCTAACAGGGGGACAGCCCCAGCATTTT

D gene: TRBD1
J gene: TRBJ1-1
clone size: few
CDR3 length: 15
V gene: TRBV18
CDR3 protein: CASSPRPDRTEEAFF
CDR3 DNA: TGTGCCAGCTCACCACGCCCGGACAGGACAGAAGAAGCTTTCTTT

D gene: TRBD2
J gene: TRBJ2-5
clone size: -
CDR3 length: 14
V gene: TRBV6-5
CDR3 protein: CASILRGGQETQYF
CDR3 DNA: TGTGCCAGCATCCTCCGGGGAGGGCAAGAGACCCAGTACTTC

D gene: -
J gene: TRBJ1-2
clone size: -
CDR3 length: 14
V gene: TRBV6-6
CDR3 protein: CASSVASPKYGYTF
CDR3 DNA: TGTGCCAGCAGCGTGGCATCCCCGAAATATGGCTACACCTTC

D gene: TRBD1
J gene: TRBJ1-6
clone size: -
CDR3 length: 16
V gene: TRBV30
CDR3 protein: CAWSHDRGMYNSPLHF
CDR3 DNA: TGTGCCTGGAGTCATGACAGGGGGATGTATAATTCACCCCTCCACTTT

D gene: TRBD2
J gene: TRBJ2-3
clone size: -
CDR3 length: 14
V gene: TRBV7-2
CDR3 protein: CASSSGLATDTQYF
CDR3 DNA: TGTGCCAGCAGCTCCGGACTAGCCACAGATACGCAGTATTTT

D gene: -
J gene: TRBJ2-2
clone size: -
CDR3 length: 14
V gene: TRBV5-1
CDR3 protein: CASSLVVSTGELFF
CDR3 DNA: TGCGCCAGCAGCTTGGTAGTTAGCACCGGGGAGCTGTTTTTT

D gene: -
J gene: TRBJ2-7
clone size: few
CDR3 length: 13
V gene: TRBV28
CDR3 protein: CASSSGGSYEQYF
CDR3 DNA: TGTGCCAGCAGTTCCGGCGGAAGCTACGAGCAGTACTTC

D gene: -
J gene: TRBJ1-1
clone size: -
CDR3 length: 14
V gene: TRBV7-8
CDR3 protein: CASSFRATNTEAFF
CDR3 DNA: TGTGCCAGCAGCTTCAGGGCCACGAACACTGAAGCTTTCTTT

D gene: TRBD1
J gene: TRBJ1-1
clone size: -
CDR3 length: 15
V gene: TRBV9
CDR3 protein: CASSPRQGMNTEAFF
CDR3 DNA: TGTGCCAGCAGCCCAAGACAGGGGATGAACACTGAAGCTTTCTTT

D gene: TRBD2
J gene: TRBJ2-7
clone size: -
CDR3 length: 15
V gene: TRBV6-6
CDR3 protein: CASSNTAGEAYEQYF
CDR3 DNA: TGTGCCAGCAGTAATACTGCGGGAGAGGCCTACGAGCAGTACTTC

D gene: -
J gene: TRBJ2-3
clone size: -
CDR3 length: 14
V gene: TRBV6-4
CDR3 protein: CASSDSSATDTQYF
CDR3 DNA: TGTGCCAGCAGTGACTCGAGTGCCACAGATACGCAGTATTTT

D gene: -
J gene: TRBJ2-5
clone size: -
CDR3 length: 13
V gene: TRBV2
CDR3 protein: CASGQYMQETQYF
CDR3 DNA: TGTGCCAGTGGGCAGTACATGCAAGAGACCCAGTACTTC

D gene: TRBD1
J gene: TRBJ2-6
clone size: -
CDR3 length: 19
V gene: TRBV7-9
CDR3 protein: CASSPGTELEGSGANVLTF
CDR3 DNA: TGTGCCAGCAGCCCGGGGACAGAACTAGAGGGATCTGGGGCCAACGTCCTGACTTTC

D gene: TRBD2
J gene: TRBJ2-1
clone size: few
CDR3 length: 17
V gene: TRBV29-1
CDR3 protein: CSVPAGTSGWYNNEQFF
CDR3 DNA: TGCAGCGTTCCCGCTGGGACTAGCGGGTGGTACAACAATGAGCAGTTCTTC

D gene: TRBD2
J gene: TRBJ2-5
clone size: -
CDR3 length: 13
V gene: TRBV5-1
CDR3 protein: CASSLGGGETQYF
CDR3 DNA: TGCGCCAGCAGCTTGGGCGGGGGAGAGACCCAGTACTTC

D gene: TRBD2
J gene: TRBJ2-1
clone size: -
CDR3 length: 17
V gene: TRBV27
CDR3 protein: CASGTTGLAGGKGEQFF
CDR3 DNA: TGTGCCAGCGGGACGACAGGACTAGCGGGAGGAAAGGGTGAGCAGTTCTTC

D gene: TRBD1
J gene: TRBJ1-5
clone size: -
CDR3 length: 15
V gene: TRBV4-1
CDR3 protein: CASSPYDRANQPQHF
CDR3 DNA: TGCGCCAGCAGCCCTTATGACAGGGCAAATCAGCCCCAGCATTTT

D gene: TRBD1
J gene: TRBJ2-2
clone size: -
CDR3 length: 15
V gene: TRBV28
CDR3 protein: CASSLRDRNTGELFF
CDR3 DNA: TGTGCCAGCAGTTTACGGGACAGAAACACCGGGGAGCTGTTTTTT

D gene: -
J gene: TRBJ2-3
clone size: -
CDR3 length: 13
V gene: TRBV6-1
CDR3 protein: CASSEPGTDTQYF
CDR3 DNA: TGTGCCAGCAGTGAACCTGGCACAGATACGCAGTATTTT

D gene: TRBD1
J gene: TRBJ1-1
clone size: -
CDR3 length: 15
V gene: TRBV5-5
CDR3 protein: CASSGRDSAYTEAFF
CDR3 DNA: TGTGCCAGCAGCGGAAGGGACAGTGCCTACACTGAAGCTTTCTTT

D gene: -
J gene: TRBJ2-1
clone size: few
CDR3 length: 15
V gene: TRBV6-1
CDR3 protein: CASSELASSYNEQFF
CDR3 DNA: TGTGCCAGCAGTGAACTAGCGTCCTCCTACAATGAGCAGTTCTTC

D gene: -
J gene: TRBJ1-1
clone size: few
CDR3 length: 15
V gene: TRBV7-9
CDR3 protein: CASSSDGHPNTEAFF
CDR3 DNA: TGTGCCAGCAGCTCCGATGGACACCCGAACACTGAAGCTTTCTTT

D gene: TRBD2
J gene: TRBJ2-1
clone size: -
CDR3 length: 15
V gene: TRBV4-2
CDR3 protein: CASSKTSGSYNEQFF
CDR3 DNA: TGTGCCAGCAGCAAGACTAGCGGATCCTACAATGAGCAGTTCTTC

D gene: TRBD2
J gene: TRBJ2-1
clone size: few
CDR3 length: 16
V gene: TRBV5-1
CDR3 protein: CASSGLLAGHYNEQFF
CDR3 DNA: TGCGCCAGCAGCGGCCTTCTAGCGGGACACTACAATGAGCAGTTCTTC

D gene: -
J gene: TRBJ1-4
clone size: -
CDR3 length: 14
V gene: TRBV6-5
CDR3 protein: CASSYGGANEKLFF
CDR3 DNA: TGTGCCAGCAGTTACGGGGGGGCTAACGAAAAACTGTTTTTT

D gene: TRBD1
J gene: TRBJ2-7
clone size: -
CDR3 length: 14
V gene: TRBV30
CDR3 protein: CAWSPGTGSYEQYF
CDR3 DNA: TGTGCCTGGAGTCCAGGGACAGGGAGCTACGAGCAGTACTTC

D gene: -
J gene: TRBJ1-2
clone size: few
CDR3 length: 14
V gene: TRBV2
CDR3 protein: CASSDRGAWDGYTF
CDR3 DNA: TGTGCCAGCAGTGACAGGGGTGCCTGGGATGGCTACACCTTC

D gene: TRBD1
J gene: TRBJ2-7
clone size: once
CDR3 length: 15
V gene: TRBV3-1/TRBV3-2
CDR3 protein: CASWGPGTGHYEQYF
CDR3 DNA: TGTGCCAGTTGGGGTCCCGGGACAGGACACTACGAGCAGTACTTC

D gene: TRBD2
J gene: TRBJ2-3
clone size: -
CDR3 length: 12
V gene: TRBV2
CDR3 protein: CASEGLAGTQYF
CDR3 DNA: TGTGCCAGCGAAGGACTAGCGGGTACGCAGTATTTT

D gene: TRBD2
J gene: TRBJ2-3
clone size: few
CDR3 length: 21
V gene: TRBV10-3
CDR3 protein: CAISEPHRDPLAGASTDTQYF
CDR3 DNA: TGTGCCATCAGTGAGCCCCATCGAGACCCGTTAGCGGGAGCTTCCACAGATACGCAGTATTTT

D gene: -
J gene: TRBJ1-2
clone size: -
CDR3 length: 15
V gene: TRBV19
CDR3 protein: CASSRRRGLNYGYTF
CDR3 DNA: TGTGCCAGTAGTAGAAGACGCGGATTAAACTATGGCTACACCTTC

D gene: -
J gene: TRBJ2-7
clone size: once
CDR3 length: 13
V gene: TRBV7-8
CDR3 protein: CASGSAGGDEQYF
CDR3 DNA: TGTGCCAGCGGGAGCGCTGGGGGCGACGAGCAGTACTTC

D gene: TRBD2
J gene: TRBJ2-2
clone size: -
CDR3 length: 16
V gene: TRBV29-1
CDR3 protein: CSVVGRGGTNTGELFF
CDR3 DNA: TGCAGCGTTGTGGGGCGGGGGGGGACTAACACCGGGGAGCTGTTTTTT

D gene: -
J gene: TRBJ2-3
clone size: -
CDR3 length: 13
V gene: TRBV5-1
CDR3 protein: CASSVSGTDTQYF
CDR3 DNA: TGCGCCAGCAGCGTTAGCGGAACAGATACGCAGTATTTT

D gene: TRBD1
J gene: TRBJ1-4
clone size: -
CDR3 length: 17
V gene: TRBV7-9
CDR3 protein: CASSLGWTGGINEKLFF
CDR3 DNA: TGTGCCAGCAGCTTAGGGTGGACAGGGGGCATTAATGAAAAACTGTTTTTT

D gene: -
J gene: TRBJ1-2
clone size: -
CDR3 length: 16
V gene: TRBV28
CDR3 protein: CASSVGTPVNPNGYTF
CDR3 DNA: TGTGCCAGCAGCGTAGGGACACCGGTTAATCCGAATGGCTACACCTTC

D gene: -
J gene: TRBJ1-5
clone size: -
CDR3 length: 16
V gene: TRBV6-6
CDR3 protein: CASSYSTVGSNQPQHF
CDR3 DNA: TGTGCCAGCAGTTACTCGACAGTCGGCAGCAATCAGCCCCAGCATTTT

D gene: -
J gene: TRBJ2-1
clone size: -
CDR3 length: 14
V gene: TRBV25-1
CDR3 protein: CASSEPRLVNEQFF
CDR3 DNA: TGTGCCAGCAGTGAACCCCGACTAGTCAATGAGCAGTTCTTC

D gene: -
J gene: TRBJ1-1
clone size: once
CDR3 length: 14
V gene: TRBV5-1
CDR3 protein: CASSLETPNTEAFF
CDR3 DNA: TGCGCCAGCAGCTTGGAAACACCGAACACTGAAGCTTTCTTT

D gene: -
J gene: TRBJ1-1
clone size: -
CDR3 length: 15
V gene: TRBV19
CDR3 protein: CASRPAGRQNTEAFF
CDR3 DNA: TGTGCCAGTAGGCCCGCGGGGCGGCAGAACACTGAAGCTTTCTTT

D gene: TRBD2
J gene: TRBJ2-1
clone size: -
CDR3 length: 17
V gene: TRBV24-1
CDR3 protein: CATSDQTAGGGYNEQFF
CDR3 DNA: TGTGCCACCAGTGACCAAACAGCGGGAGGGGGTTACAATGAGCAGTTCTTC

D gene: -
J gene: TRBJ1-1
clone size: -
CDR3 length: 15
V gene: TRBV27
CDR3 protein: CASSLQTSRDTEAFF
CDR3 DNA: TGTGCCAGCAGTTTGCAGACCTCCCGGGACACTGAAGCTTTCTTT

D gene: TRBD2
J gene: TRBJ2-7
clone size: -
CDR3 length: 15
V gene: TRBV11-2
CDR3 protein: CASSLSSGVGYEQYF
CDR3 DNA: TGTGCCAGCAGCTTGAGTAGCGGGGTGGGGTACGAGCAGTACTTC

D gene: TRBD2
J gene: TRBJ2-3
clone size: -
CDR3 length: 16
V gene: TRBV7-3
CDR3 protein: CASSLLSGRALDTQYF
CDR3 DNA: TGTGCCAGCAGCCTTTTGAGCGGGAGGGCTCTAGATACGCAGTATTTT

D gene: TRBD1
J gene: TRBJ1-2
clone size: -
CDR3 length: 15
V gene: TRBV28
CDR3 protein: CASSWGQDSNYGYTF
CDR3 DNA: TGTGCCAGCAGTTGGGGACAGGACTCTAACTATGGCTACACCTTC

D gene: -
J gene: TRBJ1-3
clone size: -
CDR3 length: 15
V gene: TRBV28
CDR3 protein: CASTRGGNSGNTIYF
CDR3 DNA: TGTGCCAGCACCCGCGGGGGGAACTCTGGAAACACCATATATTTT

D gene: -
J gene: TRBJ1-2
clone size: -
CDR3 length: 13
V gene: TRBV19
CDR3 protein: CASSIQGYYGYTF
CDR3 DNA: TGTGCCAGTAGTATACAGGGTTACTATGGCTACACCTTC

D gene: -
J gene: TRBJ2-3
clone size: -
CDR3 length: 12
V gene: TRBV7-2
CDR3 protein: CASSPLSDTQYF
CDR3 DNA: TGTGCCAGCAGCCCGTTAAGCGATACGCAGTATTTT

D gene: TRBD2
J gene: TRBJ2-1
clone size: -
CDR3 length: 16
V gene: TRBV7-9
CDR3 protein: CASSLYSGGPYNEQFF
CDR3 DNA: TGTGCCAGCAGCTTATATAGCGGGGGGCCGTACAATGAGCAGTTCTTC

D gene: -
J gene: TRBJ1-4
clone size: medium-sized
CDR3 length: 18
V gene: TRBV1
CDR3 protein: CTSSQDKHRARLNEKLFF
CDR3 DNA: TGCACCAGCAGCCAAGATAAGCACAGAGCCAGGCTAAATGAAAAACTGTTTTTT